The clone carrying this TCR beta chain was recorded a few times. CDR3 size: 18 residues. V lost 0 bases to trimming and J lost 5 bases, with 20 bases between them. CDR1 and CDR2 from the germline V gene are ENHRY and SYGVKD. The record originates from a study of blood T cell repertoires in COVID-19. Sequencing used immunoSEQ multiplex PCR; TCRdb keeps in-frame clones, though not all of them. The sample yields roughly 210,000 clones, 84% seen once. The sequence derives from a woman aged 80 or over with COVID-19, enrolled during active disease. The V and J genes are TRBV10-3 and TRBJ1-3; D uncertain. The sample comprised peripheral blood. CDR3 region: CAISESSSGTAGRNTIYF. CDR3 sequence (DNA): TGTGCCATCAGTGAGTCGAGTTCGGGAACAGCTGGGCGAAACACCATATATTTT.